These T cell receptor beta chains were read from a single sample in a study of cytomegalovirus exposure and HLA in healthy donors. Only in-frame clones appear in the TCRdb table, and some are missing; sequencing was by immunoSEQ multiplex PCR. The repertoire includes about 130,000 clones, approximately 61% of them detected once, and about 1.5% sits in the top ten. Material: PBMCs. These TCRs come from a human donor in good health. The CDR3 runs from the conserved cysteine through the conserved F or W. A D gene is named only where the DNA matches it firmly. Part of the rows lack a size; the others show once, few, many or a class for expanded clones.

TRBV5-1	few	NA	TRBJ1-5	CASSLDGGDQPQHF	TGCGCCAGCAGCTTGGACGGCGGGGATCAGCCCCAGCATTTT
TRBV18	NA	NA	TRBJ2-7	CASSPDKFEQYF	TGTGCCAGCTCACCAGACAAATTCGAGCAGTACTTC
TRBV9	NA	TRBD1	TRBJ1-3	CASSGQGVSGNTIYF	TGTGCCAGCAGCGGACAGGGGGTCTCTGGAAACACCATATATTTT
TRBV7-6	NA	TRBD2	TRBJ2-1	CASSPRRGLISLREQFF	TGTGCCAGCAGCCCCAGGAGGGGACTAATATCCCTCCGGGAGCAGTTCTTC
TRBV25-1	NA	TRBD2	TRBJ2-1	CASSSTSGRSYNEQFF	TGTGCCAGCAGTTCGACTAGCGGCCGCTCCTACAATGAGCAGTTCTTC
TRBV5-1	few	NA	TRBJ1-3	CASSSGQDRGNTIYF	TGCGCCAGCAGCTCTGGACAAGATAGGGGAAACACCATATATTTT
TRBV19	few	TRBD2	TRBJ2-1	CASSPRTSGSYPYNEQFF	TGTGCCAGTAGTCCCCGGACTAGCGGGTCCTACCCCTACAATGAGCAGTTCTTC
TRBV27	NA	NA	TRBJ2-1	CASSLGANEQFF	TGTGCCAGCAGTTTAGGGGCCAATGAGCAGTTCTTC
TRBV4-2	NA	TRBD1	TRBJ1-4	CASSQDGQGAREKLFF	TGTGCCAGCAGCCAAGATGGACAGGGGGCACGGGAAAAACTGTTTTTT
TRBV7-8	NA	NA	TRBJ1-5	CASSLIDSNQPQHF	TGTGCCAGCAGCTTAATAGATAGCAATCAGCCCCAGCATTTT
TRBV10-1	NA	NA	TRBJ1-5	CASRSFSNQPQHF	TGCGCCAGCAGGTCTTTTAGCAATCAGCCCCAGCATTTT
TRBV11-2	NA	TRBD2	TRBJ2-7	CASSVTSGRSYEQYF	TGTGCCAGCAGCGTCACTAGCGGGAGGTCCTACGAGCAGTACTTC
TRBV7-2	NA	TRBD1	TRBJ2-5	CASSQGAGETQYF	TGTGCCAGCAGCCAGGGGGCGGGAGAGACCCAGTACTTC
TRBV6-5	NA	TRBD1	TRBJ2-5	CASSATTGLETQYF	TGTGCCAGCAGTGCCACGACAGGGTTAGAGACCCAGTACTTC
TRBV27	NA	TRBD1	TRBJ1-5	CASSRQGEGQPQHF	TGTGCCAGCAGCCGACAGGGCGAGGGTCAGCCCCAGCATTTT
TRBV9	NA	NA	TRBJ2-7	CASSVSFRGQTEQYF	TGTGCCAGCAGCGTATCTTTCAGGGGCCAGACAGAGCAGTACTTC
TRBV18	few	NA	TRBJ2-6	CASSPPPGRHSGANVLTF	TGTGCCAGCTCACCACCCCCGGGTAGGCACTCTGGGGCCAACGTCCTGACTTTC
TRBV4-1	NA	TRBD2	TRBJ2-3	CASSQVSVGLAGAKDTQYF	TGCGCCAGCAGCCAAGTCTCGGTTGGTCTAGCGGGAGCAAAAGATACGCAGTATTTT
TRBV6-5	NA	NA	TRBJ1-4	CASSLFMRADEKLFF	TGTGCCAGCAGCCTATTCATGAGGGCGGACGAAAAACTGTTTTTT
TRBV29-1	NA	TRBD1	TRBJ2-1	CSVGGGTGGNGEQFF	TGCAGCGTTGGGGGTGGGACAGGGGGGAACGGTGAGCAGTTCTTC
TRBV29-1	NA	TRBD1	TRBJ2-3	CSVEDPWDRGLTDTQYF	TGCAGCGTTGAAGATCCCTGGGACAGGGGGCTCACAGATACGCAGTATTTT
TRBV7-6	NA	NA	TRBJ2-5	CASSSSTRTQYF	TGTGCCAGCAGCTCCTCTACGAGGACCCAGTACTTC
TRBV6-9	NA	TRBD2	TRBJ2-1	CASSGGTSGSRDNEQFF	TGTGCCAGCAGTGGTGGGACTAGCGGGAGTCGCGACAATGAGCAGTTCTTC
TRBV5-1	once	TRBD2	TRBJ2-7	CASSPAGTSSYEQYF	TGCGCCAGCAGCCCGGCCGGGACTAGCTCCTACGAGCAGTACTTC
TRBV19	NA	TRBD1	TRBJ2-3	CASIPTGTGGGDTQYF	TGTGCCAGTATCCCGACCGGGACAGGAGGAGGGGATACGCAGTATTTT
TRBV5-5	NA	NA	TRBJ2-1	CASSLVALGGREQFF	TGTGCCAGCAGCTTGGTGGCCCTAGGGGGTCGTGAGCAGTTCTTC
TRBV10-3	NA	TRBD1	TRBJ2-7	CAISDSGDSTYEQYF	TGTGCCATCAGTGATTCAGGGGACAGTACCTACGAGCAGTACTTC
TRBV7-3	few	TRBD1	TRBJ2-7	CASIRDRGYEQYF	TGTGCCAGTATCCGGGACAGGGGCTACGAGCAGTACTTC
TRBV4-1	NA	TRBD2	TRBJ2-1	CASSQDSGNPYNEQFF	TGCGCCAGCAGCCAAGATAGCGGGAATCCCTACAATGAGCAGTTCTTC
TRBV6-5	once	TRBD1	TRBJ1-4	CASSRQGPREKLFF	TGTGCCAGCAGCCGACAGGGCCCTAGGGAAAAACTGTTTTTT
TRBV28	NA	NA	TRBJ2-7	CASSSKVGSGDYEQYF	TGTGCCAGCAGTTCCAAGGTGGGGTCAGGGGATTACGAGCAGTACTTC
TRBV4-1	NA	NA	TRBJ1-5	CASSQVGGARGQPQHF	TGCGCCAGCAGCCAAGTTGGGGGGGCGCGTGGTCAGCCCCAGCATTTT
TRBV5-6	NA	TRBD1	TRBJ2-2	CASSQTGVELTGELFF	TGTGCCAGCAGTCAGACAGGGGTGGAACTCACCGGGGAGCTGTTTTTT
TRBV19	few	NA	TRBJ2-5	CASRSGFRETQYF	TGTGCCAGTAGATCAGGGTTTCGGGAGACCCAGTACTTC
TRBV25-1	NA	NA	TRBJ2-5	CASSQAGETQYF	TGTGCCAGCAGTCAGGCGGGGGAGACCCAGTACTTC
TRBV28	few	NA	TRBJ2-7	CASSLLYEQYF	TGTGCCAGCAGTTTACTCTACGAGCAGTACTTC
TRBV28	NA	TRBD2	TRBJ2-1	CASTTSGGLYNEQFF	TGTGCCAGCACCACTAGCGGGGGATTGTACAATGAGCAGTTCTTC
TRBV5-1	once	TRBD2	TRBJ2-7	CASSLVGGGFHEQYF	TGCGCCAGCAGCTTGGTGGGGGGGGGATTCCACGAGCAGTACTTC
TRBV4-3	NA	NA	TRBJ2-1	CASSQEIGKVNEQFF	TGCGCCAGCAGCCAAGAAATCGGGAAGGTCAATGAGCAGTTCTTC
TRBV7-9	NA	NA	TRBJ1-2	CASSLVGAGGYTF	TGTGCCAGCAGCTTAGTGGGCGCGGGTGGCTACACCTTC
TRBV7-6	NA	TRBD2	TRBJ2-7	CASSLGLGRGYEQYF	TGTGCCAGCAGCTTAGGACTGGGGAGGGGCTACGAGCAGTACTTC
TRBV5-6	few	TRBD2	TRBJ2-1	CASSLLAGGGEQFF	TGTGCCAGCAGCTTGCTAGCCGGGGGGGGTGAGCAGTTCTTC
TRBV5-1	NA	NA	TRBJ2-2	CASSPRLANTGELFF	TGCGCCAGCAGCCCAAGACTAGCGAACACCGGGGAGCTGTTTTTT
TRBV9	NA	TRBD2	TRBJ2-3	CASSVGGSGSADTQYF	TGTGCCAGCAGCGTAGGAGGTAGCGGGAGTGCAGATACGCAGTATTTT
TRBV19	few	NA	TRBJ2-7	CASSSPDWLGLEQYF	TGTGCCAGTAGTAGCCCCGACTGGCTGGGGCTCGAGCAGTACTTC
TRBV28	NA	NA	TRBJ2-5	CASSQIKTIVGQETQYF	TGTGCCAGCAGCCAAATAAAGACTATCGTGGGGCAAGAGACCCAGTACTTC
TRBV18	NA	NA	TRBJ2-3	CASSPNRVDTQYF	TGTGCCAGCTCACCAAACAGGGTGGATACGCAGTATTTT
TRBV19	NA	NA	TRBJ2-1	CASSIERDNEQFF	TGTGCCAGTAGTATTGAGCGCGACAATGAGCAGTTCTTC